Presented here are 30 T cell receptor beta chains from one specimen sequenced in a study of identical twins. TCRdb reprocessed the 5' RACE reads via MiXCR and lists one record per CDR3 protein. The sample has 1.5 million to 2 million distinct CDR3 sequences, less than 40% seen once. Material for sequencing was cord blood. The receptor source for this set is a newborn girl in good health.

V and J are TRBV12-3 or TRBV12-4 and TRBJ1-1; TRBD1 is a possible D gene (6 bases). Trimming shortened V by 6 bases and J by 8 bases, and 16 bases separated the two germline ends. The CDR3 contains 13 residues. The CDR3 DNA is TGTGCCAGCAGCGAAGGACAGCCACCCGAAGCTTTCTTT. Its protein is CASSEGQPPEAFF.

There are a few counts of this clonotype. The chain joins TRBV7-2 to TRBJ2-5, with 15 nucleotides matching TRBD2. CDR3 length: 18 residues. Germline CDR1 is SGHTA and CDR2 is FQGNSA. V lost 3 bases and J lost 1; bases outside the gene matches: 6. The CDR3, as DNA: TGTGCCAGCAGCTTGGGACTAGCGGGGGGCTTCACCCAAGAGACCCAGTACTTC. Protein product: CASSLGLAGGFTQETQYF.

The chain combines TRBV5-1 with TRBJ2-2, with 7 bases that match TRBD2. V was pared by 7 bases and J by 0 bases, with 6 bases of the junction left unmatched. Germline CDR1 reads SGHRS; CDR2 reads YFSETQ. The CDR3 sequence is 15 residues long. The CDR3 protein is CASVNLAANTGELFF. CDR3 nucleotide sequence: TGCGCCAGCGTTAATCTAGCGGCGAACACCGGGGAGCTGTTTTTT.

This clonotype was counted many times. The genes are TRBV29-1 and TRBJ2-1, with D possibly matching TRBD2 (6 bases). There are 13 residues in the CDR3. Germline V gene sequence: CDR1 SQVTM, CDR2 ANQGSEA. V was pared by 3 bases and J by 2 bases, with 8 bases between. In DNA form, the CDR3 reads TGCAGCGTTGATGGGGGGACCTACAATGAGCAGTTCTTC. It specifies CSVDGGTYNEQFF.

This clonotype occurred a few times. The chain uses TRBV6-6 and TRBJ2-3; unclear D gene. CDR1 and CDR2 (germline): MNHNY, SVGAGI (reference sequence). The CDR3 length is 14 residues. V lost 7 bases and J 2 bases, leaving 13 bases between the germline ends. CDR3 nucleotides: TGTGCCAGCACCAGACGGCGTTTCACAGATACGCAGTATTTT. Encoded protein: CASTRRRFTDTQYF.

This sequence joins TRBV20-1 and TRBJ2-1; D unclear. Germline loops: CDR1 DFQATT, CDR2 SNEGSKA (reference sequence). The V end lost 5 bases, the J end lost 9 bases, and 14 bases lay between the germline ends. The CDR3 runs to 12 residues. The CDR3 bases are TGCAGTGCTGCAAAGAGCCCCGGTGAGCAGTTCTTC. It encodes CSAAKSPGEQFF.

There are a few counts of this clonotype. V and J are TRBV5-4 and TRBJ2-3, with TRBD2 identical over 7 bases. The V segment lost 1 base and the J segment 0 bases; nucleotides outside the gene matches: 2. The CDR3 consists of 15 residues. Germline V gene lookup returns CDR1 SGHNT and CDR2 YYREEE (reference sequence). The CDR3 sequence: CASSLSGVSTDTQYF. CDR3 sequence (DNA): TGTGCCAGCAGCTTGAGCGGGGTTAGCACAGATACGCAGTATTTT. The full variable domain, with the rest looked up from reference TRBV5-4 and TRBJ2-3, is ETGVTQSPTHLIKTRGQQVTLRCSSQSGHNTVSWYQQALGQGPQFIFQYYREEENGRGNFPPRFSGLQFPNYSSELNVNALELDDSALYLCASSLSGVSTDTQYFGPGTRLTVL.

The V call is TRBV18, the J call TRBJ2-1; 7 bases align to TRBD2. Trimming cost V 2 bases and J 8 bases; bases outside gene matches: 6. Germline CDR1 KGHSH, CDR2 LQKENI. The CDR3 length is 14 residues. The CDR3 protein is CASSPWLADDEQFF. CDR3 coding DNA: TGTGCCAGCTCACCATGGCTAGCGGACGATGAGCAGTTCTTC. Full variable domain (remainder filled in from reference TRBV18 and TRBJ2-1): NAGVMQNPRHLVRRRGQEARLRCSPMKGHSHVYWYRQLPEEGLKFMVYLQKENIIDESGMPKERFSAEFPKEGPSILRIQQVVRGDSAAYFCASSPWLADDEQFFGPGTRLTVL.

This clonotype has at least ten counts. The chain carries TRBV5-1 and TRBJ2-3, with 8 positions matching TRBD1. The CDR3 is made up of 14 amino acids. The germline CDR1 and CDR2 sequences are SGHRS and YFSETQ. The V segment lost 3 bases and the J segment 0 bases; nucleotides outside the gene matches: 0. The CDR3 loop is CASSWDRSTDTQYF. The CDR3 coding sequence is TGCGCCAGCAGCTGGGACAGGAGCACAGATACGCAGTATTTT.

This clonotype has just a few counts. The chain has TRBV7-2 and TRBJ2-3; 7 nucleotides agree with TRBD2. The germline V gene has CDR1 SGHTA and CDR2 FQGNSA. The CDR3 has 15 residues. V was pared by 5 bases and J by 4 bases, with 9 bases of the junction left unmatched. The CDR3 DNA follows: TGTGCCAGCAGCCCCCTCGCGGGGGACGCAGATACGCAGTATTTT. Translation: CASSPLAGDADTQYF.

This clonotype turned up a few times. This chain uses TRBV7-9 with TRBJ1-4; 7 nucleotides match TRBD1. The junction had 11 bases not matched to a gene; V was cut back by 5 bases and J by 8 bases. CDR3 length equals 15 residues. Germline V gives CDR1 SEHNR, CDR2 FQNEAQ (reference sequence). This CDR3 is CASSPATGREEKLFF. Here the CDR3 DNA reads TGTGCCAGCAGCCCGGCGACAGGGCGGGAGGAAAAACTGTTTTTT. The entire variable domain, with the rest obtained from reference TRBV7-9 and TRBJ1-4, is as follows: DTGVSQNPRHKITKRGQNVTFRCDPISEHNRLYWYRQTLGQGPEFLTYFQNEAQLEKSRLLSDRFSAERPKGSFSTLEIQRTEQGDSAMYLCASSPATGREEKLFFGSGTQLSVL.

This clonotype showed up just a few times. This chain links TRBV12-3 or TRBV12-4 with TRBJ2-3; TRBD2 aligns across 9 bases. J gave up 2 bases and V 1 base, and 4 bases lay outside the gene matches. The CDR3 runs 16 residues. CDR3 DNA: TGTGCCAGCAGTTTAGGTAGCGGGGGACCCACAGATACGCAGTATTTT. Translation gives CASSLGSGGPTDTQYF.

The chain is built from TRBV11-2 and TRBJ2-1; D is unresolved. Germline V CDR1 and CDR2: SGHAT, FQNNGV. V lost 6 bases, J lost 0 bases, and 12 bases lay in between. This CDR3 comprises 15 residues. The CDR3: CASRLVSISYNEQFF. The CDR3 nucleotides are TGTGCCAGCAGACTCGTGTCGATCTCCTACAATGAGCAGTTCTTC. Drawing the rest from reference TRBV11-2 and TRBJ2-1, the complete variable domain is EAGVAQSPRYKIIEKRQSVAFWCNPISGHATLYWYQQILGQGPKLLIQFQNNGVVDDSQLPKDRFSAERLKGVDSTLKIQPAKLEDSAVYLCASRLVSISYNEQFFGPGTRLTVL.

The chain links TRBV20-1 to TRBJ2-4; D not resolved. Trimming left V 0 bases short and J 9 bases short, with 9 bases between. The CDR3 runs 12 residues. Germline V gene lookup returns CDR1 DFQATT and CDR2 SNEGSKA (reference sequence). In DNA, the CDR3 is TGCAGTGCTAGAGATTTAGGATCCATTCAGTACTTC. Translating gives CSARDLGSIQYF.

This sequence joins TRBV11-2 and TRBJ2-1; D gene unclear. CDR3 size: 15 residues. CDR1 is SGHAT and CDR2 is FQNNGV in the germline V gene. The V end lost 9 bases, the J end lost 3 bases, and 18 bases lay between the germline ends. The CDR3 here is CASSRTTQIYNEQFF. In nucleotides, the CDR3 is TGTGCCAGTTCCAGGACGACCCAGATCTACAATGAGCAGTTCTTC.

This sequence joins TRBV6-1 and TRBJ2-4, with a possible D match to TRBD2 (6 bases). The CDR3 is 12 amino acids. With 4 bases removed from V and 7 bases from J, the gap between germline ends came to 8 bases. CDR1 is MNHNS, CDR2 SASEGT, per germline. For the CDR3, the DNA is TGTGCCAGCAGTGCGGAGGGGAACATTCAGTACTTC. Protein sequence: CASSAEGNIQYF.

This clonotype was seen more than once but under ten times. The chain employs TRBV4-2 and TRBJ1-4, with 8 bases aligning to TRBD1. With V trimmed by 4 bases and J by 3 bases, 7 bases remained unmatched. CDR3 length: 16 amino acids. Per the germline V gene, CDR1 is LGHNA and CDR2 is YNFKEQ. CDR3 residues: CASSRHDRGSNEKLFF. The CDR3 DNA sequence: TGTGCCAGCAGCCGTCATGACAGGGGTTCTAATGAAAAACTGTTTTTT.

This clonotype was recorded a few times. This sequence joins TRBV3-1 and TRBJ2-2; D gene ambiguous. CDR3 length: 13 residues. Trimming removed 2 bases from V and 6 bases from J, with 7 bases in between. Germline loops: CDR1 LGHDT, CDR2 YNNKEL (reference sequence). CDR3 DNA: TGTGCCAGCAGCCAAACGTGGTCCGGGGAGCTGTTTTTT. It codes for CASSQTWSGELFF.

J is TRBJ2-2 and V is TRBV9, with TRBD2 as a possible D gene (6 bases). The germline gives CDR1 SGDLS, CDR2 YYNGEE. CDR3 size: 14 residues. Trimming removed 7 bases from V and 7 bases from J, with 17 bases in between. The CDR3 protein is CASAGTYPFGELFF. CDR3 DNA: TGTGCCAGCGCCGGGACTTACCCTTTCGGGGAGCTGTTTTTT.

The J gene is TRBJ2-1, the V gene TRBV7-2, with unresolved D. Germline lookup yields CDR1 SGHTA and CDR2 FQGNSA. The CDR3 runs to 12 residues. With 6 bases removed from V and 8 bases from J, the gap between germline ends came to 11 bases. The chain's CDR3 is CASSCTPDEQFF. The CDR3 bases are TGTGCCAGCAGTTGTACCCCGGATGAGCAGTTCTTC.

This clonotype showed up many times. The chain is built from TRBV29-1 and TRBJ1-2; 8 bases match TRBD1. Germline V gene lookup returns CDR1 SQVTM and CDR2 ANQGSEA. CDR3 length: 14 residues. The trim removed 4 bases at V and 4 bases at J, leaving 8 bases unmatched. The CDR3 bases are TGCAGCGTTGCAACCGGGACAGGCTCCTATGGCTACACCTTC. Protein sequence: CSVATGTGSYGYTF. The full variable domain, with the rest looked up from reference TRBV29-1 and TRBJ1-2, is SAVISQKPSRDICQRGTSLTIQCQVDSQVTMMFWYRQQPGQSLTLIATANQGSEATYESGFVIDKFPISRPNLTFSTLTVSNMSPEDSSIYLCSVATGTGSYGYTFGSGTRLTVV.

The rearrangement links TRBV7-2 to TRBJ2-1, with 10 positions matching TRBD1. The trim removed 6 bases at V and 7 bases at J, leaving 9 bases unmatched. CDR3 length: 15 residues. The germline V gene has CDR1 SGHTA and CDR2 FQGNSA. Here the CDR3 reads CASRLRDRGRNEQFF. Written as DNA, the CDR3 is TGTGCCAGCAGATTAAGGGACAGGGGAAGGAATGAGCAGTTCTTC.

There are many counts of this clonotype. The chain joins TRBV7-2 to TRBJ1-5; 7 nucleotides match TRBD1. The germline V gene has CDR1 SGHTA and CDR2 FQGNSA. The CDR3 loop spans 15 amino acids. The V segment lost 2 bases and the J segment 2 bases; nucleotides outside the gene matches: 3. The CDR3 region is CASSLTGQGNQPQHF. DNA of the CDR3: TGTGCCAGCAGCTTAACAGGACAGGGCAATCAGCCCCAGCATTTT.

CDR3 DNA: TGCAGTGCTAGAGATGCAGCGGGAGAGCAGTACTTC. Translated, it gives CSARDAAGEQYF. The rearrangement joins TRBV20-1 to TRBJ2-5, with 8 nucleotides matching TRBD2. V lost 0 bases and J lost 11; bases outside the gene matches: 5. The CDR3 has 12 amino acids. The V gene's germline CDR1 is DFQATT and CDR2 SNEGSKA (reference sequence).

The chain joins TRBV5-1 to TRBJ2-2; D uncertain. With 3 bases removed from V and 4 bases from J, the gap between germline ends came to 10 bases. There are 14 residues in the CDR3. Germline V CDR1 and CDR2: SGHRS, YFSETQ. The CDR3 is CASSSYGRTGELFF. DNA of the CDR3: TGCGCCAGCAGCTCATACGGCCGCACCGGGGAGCTGTTTTTT.

This clonotype was found a few times. The CDR3 here is CASSLRTTSGSLYEQYF. CDR3 in DNA: TGTGCCAGCAGCTTACGAACTACTAGCGGGAGTCTATACGAGCAGTACTTC. The chain links TRBV7-2 to TRBJ2-7; 11 positions agree with TRBD2. The length of the CDR3 is 17 residues. The germline CDR1 and CDR2 sequences are SGHTA and FQGNSA. J was trimmed by 4 bases and V by 2 bases; bases with no gene match: 10.

This clonotype has ten or more counts. The J gene is TRBJ1-2, the V gene TRBV7-2; D call uncertain. The CDR3 spans 13 residues. V gave up 1 base and J gave up 4 bases, with 7 bases separating them. Germline-derived CDR1 and CDR2 are SGHTA and FQGNSA. CDR3 sequence (DNA): TGTGCCAGCAGCTTAGTAAACAGCTATGGCTACACCTTC. This gives the protein CASSLVNSYGYTF.

This clonotype was seen a handful of times. The rearrangement joins TRBV27 to TRBJ2-1, with TRBD2 matching 9 bases. Looked up from germline, CDR1 is MNHEY and CDR2 is SMNVEV (reference sequence). The CDR3 is 13 residues long. V was pared by 0 bases and J by 10 bases, with 1 base of the junction left unmatched. The CDR3 bases are TGTGCCAGCAGTTTATCGGCGGGAGGGGAGCAGTTCTTC. Amino acid sequence: CASSLSAGGEQFF.

A note on this clonotype: This may be a read error: a much more frequent sequence differs by one nucleotide. This chain connects TRBV6-5 to TRBJ1-2; D uncertain. The CDR3 sequence is 13 residues long. Germline CDR1 and CDR2: MNHEY and SVGAGI. The DNA of the CDR3 is TGTGCCGGCAGTTACTCGTCGGGCTATGGCTACACCTTC. This codes for CAGSYSSGYGYTF.

The CDR3 reads CASSLVREGIHYNEQFF. CDR3 nucleotides: TGTGCCAGCAGTTTAGTCCGGGAGGGTATCCACTACAATGAGCAGTTCTTC. J is TRBJ2-1 and V is TRBV12-3 or TRBV12-4, with 8 bases identical to TRBD2. This CDR3 region has 17 residues. V lost 1 base, J lost 3 bases, and 8 bases stayed unmatched.